This T cell receptor (beta chain) was retrieved from a study of blood T cell repertoires in COVID-19. The protocol was immunoSEQ multiplex PCR, while the TCRdb copy is restricted to in-frame clones and leaves out a portion. This sample has 400,000 to 450,000 clones, with roughly 88% found just once. Germline CDR1 SGHVS, CDR2 FQNEAQ. The CDR3 consists of 15 residues. With V trimmed by 3 bases and J by 4 bases, 7 bases remained unmatched. Sequenced input: peripheral blood. The TCR comes from a woman aged 45-65 years with COVID-19, enrolled during active disease. The chain employs TRBV7-8 and TRBJ1-1; 8 nucleotides match TRBD1. The DNA of the CDR3 is TGTGCCAGCAGCTTTGACAGGGGTTTGTTCACTGAAGCTTTCTTT. Its translation is CASSFDRGLFTEAFF.